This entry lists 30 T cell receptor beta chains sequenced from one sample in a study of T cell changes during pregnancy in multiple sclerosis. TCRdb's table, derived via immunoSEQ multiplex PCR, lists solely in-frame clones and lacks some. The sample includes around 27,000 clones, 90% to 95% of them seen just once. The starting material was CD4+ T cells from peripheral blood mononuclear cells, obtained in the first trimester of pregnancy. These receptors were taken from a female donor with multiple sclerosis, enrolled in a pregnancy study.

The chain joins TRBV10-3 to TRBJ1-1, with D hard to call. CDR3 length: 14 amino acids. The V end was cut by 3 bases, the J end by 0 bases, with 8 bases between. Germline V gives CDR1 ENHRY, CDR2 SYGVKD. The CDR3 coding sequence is TGTGCCATCAGTGATGGTCGGGTGAACACTGAAGCTTTCTTT. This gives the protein CAISDGRVNTEAFF.

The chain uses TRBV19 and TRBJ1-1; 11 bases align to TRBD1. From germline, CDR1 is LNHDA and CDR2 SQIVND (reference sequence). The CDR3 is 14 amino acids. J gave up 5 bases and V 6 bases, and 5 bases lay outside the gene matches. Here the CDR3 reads CASRRDRGGTEAFF. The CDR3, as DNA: TGTGCCAGTAGACGGGACAGGGGGGGAACTGAAGCTTTCTTT.

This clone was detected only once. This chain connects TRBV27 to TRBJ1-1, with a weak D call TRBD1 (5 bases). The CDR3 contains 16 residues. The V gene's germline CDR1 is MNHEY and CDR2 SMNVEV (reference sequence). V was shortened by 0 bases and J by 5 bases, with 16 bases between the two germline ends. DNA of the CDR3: TGTGCCAGCAGTTTATCGGCGGGGGGGGTGCCAACTGAAGCTTTCTTT. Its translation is CASSLSAGGVPTEAFF.

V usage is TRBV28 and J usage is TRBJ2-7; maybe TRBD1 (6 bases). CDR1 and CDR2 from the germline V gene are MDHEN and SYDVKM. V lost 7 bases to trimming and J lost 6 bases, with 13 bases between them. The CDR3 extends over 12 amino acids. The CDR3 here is CASTEDRGEQYF. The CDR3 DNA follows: TGTGCCAGCACCGAGGACAGAGGCGAGCAGTACTTC. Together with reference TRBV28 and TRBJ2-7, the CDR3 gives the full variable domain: DVKVTQSSRYLVKRTGEKVFLECVQDMDHENMFWYRQDPGLGLRLIYFSYDVKMKEKGDIPEGYSVSREKKERFSLILESASTNQTSMYLCASTEDRGEQYFGPGTRLTVT.

For the CDR3, the DNA is TGTGCCAGCAGTACAATGGGAGGGAACACCGGGGAGCTGTTTTTT. Translation gives CASSTMGGNTGELFF. The chain has TRBV2 and TRBJ2-2; a weak D match, TRBD2 (6 bases). The germline gives CDR1 SNHLY, CDR2 FYNNEI. The CDR3 runs to 15 residues. V lost 5 bases to trimming and J lost 1 base, with 11 bases between them.

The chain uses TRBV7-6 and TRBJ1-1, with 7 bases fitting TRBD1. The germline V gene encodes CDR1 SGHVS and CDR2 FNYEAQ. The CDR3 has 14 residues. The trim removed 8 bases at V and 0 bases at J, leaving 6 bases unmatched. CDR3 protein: CASVQGTMNTEAFF. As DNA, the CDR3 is TGTGCCAGCGTACAGGGGACCATGAACACTGAAGCTTTCTTT.

CDR3 nucleotides: TGTGCCAGCAGCTCCCACGGACAGGGCACTGAAGCTTTCTTT. This encodes CASSSHGQGTEAFF. V is TRBV7-3 and J is TRBJ1-1; 8 positions agree with TRBD1. The CDR3 consists of 14 residues. CDR1 is SGHTA, CDR2 FQGTGA, per germline. V trimming: 4 bases; J trimming: 4 bases; junction bases outside the gene matches: 5.

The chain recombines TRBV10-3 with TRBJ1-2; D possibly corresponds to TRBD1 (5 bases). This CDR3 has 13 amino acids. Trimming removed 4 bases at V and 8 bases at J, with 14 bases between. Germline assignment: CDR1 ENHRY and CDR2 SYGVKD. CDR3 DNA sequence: TGTGCCATCAGTGGGGCCGGGACTAACGGCTACACCTTC. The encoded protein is CAISGAGTNGYTF.

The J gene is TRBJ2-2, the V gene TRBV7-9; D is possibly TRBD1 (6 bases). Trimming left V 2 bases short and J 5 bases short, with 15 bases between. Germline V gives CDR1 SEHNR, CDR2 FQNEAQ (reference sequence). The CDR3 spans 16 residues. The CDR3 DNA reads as TGTGCCAGCAGCTTAACGGCCAGGGGTGTTACCGGGGAGCTGTTTTTT. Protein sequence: CASSLTARGVTGELFF.

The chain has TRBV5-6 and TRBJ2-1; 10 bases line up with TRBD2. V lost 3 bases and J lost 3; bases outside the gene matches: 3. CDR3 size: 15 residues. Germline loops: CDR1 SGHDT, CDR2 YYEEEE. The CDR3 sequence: CASSWRTSGYNEQFF. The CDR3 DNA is TGTGCCAGCAGCTGGAGGACTAGCGGCTACAATGAGCAGTTCTTC.

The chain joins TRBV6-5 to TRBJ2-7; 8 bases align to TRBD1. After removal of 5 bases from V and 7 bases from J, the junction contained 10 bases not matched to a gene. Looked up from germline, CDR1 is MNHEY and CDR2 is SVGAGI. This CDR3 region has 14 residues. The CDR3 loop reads CASSRDRIPLEQYF. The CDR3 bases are TGTGCCAGCAGTCGGGACAGGATACCCCTAGAGCAGTACTTC.

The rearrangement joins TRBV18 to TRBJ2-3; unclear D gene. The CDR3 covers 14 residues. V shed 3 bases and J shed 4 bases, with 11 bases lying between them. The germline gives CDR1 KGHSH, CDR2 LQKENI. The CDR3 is CASSPNTGPDTQYF. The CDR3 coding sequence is TGTGCCAGCTCACCCAACACTGGGCCAGATACGCAGTATTTT.

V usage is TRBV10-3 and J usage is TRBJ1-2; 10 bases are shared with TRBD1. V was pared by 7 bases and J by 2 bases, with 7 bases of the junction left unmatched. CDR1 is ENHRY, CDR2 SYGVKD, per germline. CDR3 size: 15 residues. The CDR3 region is CAITPGQGKNYGYTF. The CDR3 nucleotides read TGTGCCATCACCCCGGGACAGGGGAAAAACTATGGCTACACCTTC.

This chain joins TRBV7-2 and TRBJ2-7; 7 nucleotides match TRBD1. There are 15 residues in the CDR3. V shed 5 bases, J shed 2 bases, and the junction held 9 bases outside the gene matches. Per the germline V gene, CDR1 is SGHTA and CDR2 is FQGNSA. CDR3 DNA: TGTGCCAGCAGCCAAACCGGGACAGTACCCTACGAGCAGTACTTC. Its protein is CASSQTGTVPYEQYF.

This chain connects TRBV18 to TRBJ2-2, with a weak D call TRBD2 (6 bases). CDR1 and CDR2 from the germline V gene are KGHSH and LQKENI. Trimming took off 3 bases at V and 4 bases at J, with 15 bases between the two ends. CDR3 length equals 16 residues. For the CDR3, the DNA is TGTGCCAGCTCACCGCTGGGGGGAACGGTCACCGGGGAGCTGTTTTTT. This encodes CASSPLGGTVTGELFF.

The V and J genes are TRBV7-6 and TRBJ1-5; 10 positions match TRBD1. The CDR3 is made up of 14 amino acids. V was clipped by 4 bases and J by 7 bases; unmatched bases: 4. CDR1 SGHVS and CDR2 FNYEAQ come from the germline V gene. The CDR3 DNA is TGTGCCAGCAGCTCGACAGGGGGCGGACAGCCCCAGCATTTT. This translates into CASSSTGGGQPQHF.

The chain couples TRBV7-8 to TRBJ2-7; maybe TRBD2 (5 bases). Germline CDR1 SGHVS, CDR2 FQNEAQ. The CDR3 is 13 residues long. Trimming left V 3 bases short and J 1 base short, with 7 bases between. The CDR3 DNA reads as TGTGCCAGCAGCTTCGGGATTTCCTACGAGCAGTACTTC. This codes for CASSFGISYEQYF.

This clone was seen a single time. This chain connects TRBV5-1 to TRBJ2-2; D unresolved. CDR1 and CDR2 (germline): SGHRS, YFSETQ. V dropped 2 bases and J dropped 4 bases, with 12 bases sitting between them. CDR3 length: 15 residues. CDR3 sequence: CASSFKAGATGELFF. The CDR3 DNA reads TGCGCCAGCAGCTTCAAAGCCGGTGCCACCGGGGAGCTGTTTTTT.

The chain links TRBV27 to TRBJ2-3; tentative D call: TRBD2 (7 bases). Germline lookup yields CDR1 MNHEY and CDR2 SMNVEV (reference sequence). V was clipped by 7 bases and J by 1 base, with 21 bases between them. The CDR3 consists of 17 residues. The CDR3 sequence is CASTPGYRGGGTDTQYF. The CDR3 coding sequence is TGTGCCAGCACCCCAGGGTATAGGGGGGGTGGCACAGATACGCAGTATTTT.

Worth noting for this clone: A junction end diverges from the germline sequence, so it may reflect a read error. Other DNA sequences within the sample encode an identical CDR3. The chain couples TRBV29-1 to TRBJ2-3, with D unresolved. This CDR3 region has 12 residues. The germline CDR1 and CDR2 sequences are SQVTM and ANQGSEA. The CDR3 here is CSVEEGGSSQYF. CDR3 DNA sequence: TGCAGTGTTGAAGAAGGCGGCTCCTCGCAGTATTTT.

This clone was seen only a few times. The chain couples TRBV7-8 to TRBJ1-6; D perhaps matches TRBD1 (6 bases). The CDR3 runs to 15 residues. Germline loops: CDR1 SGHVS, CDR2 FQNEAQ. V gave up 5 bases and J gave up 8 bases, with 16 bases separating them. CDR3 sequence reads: CASSTRRDTDSPLHF. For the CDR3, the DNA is TGTGCCAGCAGCACTCGCCGGGACACAGATTCACCCCTCCACTTT.

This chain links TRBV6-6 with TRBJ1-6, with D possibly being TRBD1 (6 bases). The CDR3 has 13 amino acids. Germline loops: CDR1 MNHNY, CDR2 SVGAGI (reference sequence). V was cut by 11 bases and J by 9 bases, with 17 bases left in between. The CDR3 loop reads CAANLRGGSPLHF. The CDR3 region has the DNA TGTGCCGCGAACCTCAGGGGCGGTTCACCCCTCCACTTT.

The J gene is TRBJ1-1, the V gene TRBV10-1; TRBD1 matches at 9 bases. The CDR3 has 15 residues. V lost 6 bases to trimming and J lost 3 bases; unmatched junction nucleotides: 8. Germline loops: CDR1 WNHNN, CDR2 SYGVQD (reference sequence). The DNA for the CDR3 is TGCGCCAGCAGACTTGAACGACAGGGGGACACTGAAGCTTTCTTT. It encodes CASRLERQGDTEAFF.

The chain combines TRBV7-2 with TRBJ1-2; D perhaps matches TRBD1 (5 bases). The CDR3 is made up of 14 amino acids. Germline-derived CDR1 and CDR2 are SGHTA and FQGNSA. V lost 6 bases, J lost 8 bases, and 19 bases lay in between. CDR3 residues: CASRRYGAGGGYTF. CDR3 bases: TGTGCCAGCAGGCGATATGGGGCGGGGGGGGGCTACACCTTC.

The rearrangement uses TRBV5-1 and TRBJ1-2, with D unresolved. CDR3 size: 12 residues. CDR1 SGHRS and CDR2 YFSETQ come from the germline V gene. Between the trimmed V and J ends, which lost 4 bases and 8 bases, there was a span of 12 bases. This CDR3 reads CASSVDAYGYTF. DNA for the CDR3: TGCGCCAGCAGCGTGGACGCGTACGGCTACACCTTC. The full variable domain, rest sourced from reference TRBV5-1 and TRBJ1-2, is KAGVTQTPRYLIKTRGQQVTLSCSPISGHRSVSWYQQTPGQGLQFLFEYFSETQRNKGNFPGRFSGRQFSNSRSEMNVSTLELGDSALYLCASSVDAYGYTFGSGTRLTVV.

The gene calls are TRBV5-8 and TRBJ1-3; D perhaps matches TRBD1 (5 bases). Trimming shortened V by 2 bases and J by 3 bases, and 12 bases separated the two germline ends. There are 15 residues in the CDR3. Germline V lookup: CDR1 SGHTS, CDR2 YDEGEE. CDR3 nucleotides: TGTGCCAGCAGCTTCGGGGGAGTCGGTGGAAACACCATATATTTT. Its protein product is CASSFGGVGGNTIYF.

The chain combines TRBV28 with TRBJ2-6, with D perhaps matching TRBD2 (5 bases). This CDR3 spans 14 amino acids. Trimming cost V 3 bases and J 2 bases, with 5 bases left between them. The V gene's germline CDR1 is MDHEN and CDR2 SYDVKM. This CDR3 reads CASSLRAGANVLTF. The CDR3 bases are TGTGCCAGCAGTTTGAGGGCTGGGGCCAACGTCCTGACTTTC.

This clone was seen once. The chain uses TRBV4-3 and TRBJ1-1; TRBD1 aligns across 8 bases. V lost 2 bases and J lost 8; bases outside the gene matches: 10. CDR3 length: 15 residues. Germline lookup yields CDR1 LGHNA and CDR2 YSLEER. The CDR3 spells CASSQIGQGKEEAFF. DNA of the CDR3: TGCGCCAGCAGCCAAATCGGACAGGGCAAGGAGGAAGCTTTCTTT.

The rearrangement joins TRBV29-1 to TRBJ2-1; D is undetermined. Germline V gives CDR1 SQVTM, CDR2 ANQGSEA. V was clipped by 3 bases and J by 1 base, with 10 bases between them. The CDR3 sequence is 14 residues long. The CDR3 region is CSVELRGSYNEQFF. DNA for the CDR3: TGCAGCGTTGAGCTCAGAGGATCCTACAATGAGCAGTTCTTC.

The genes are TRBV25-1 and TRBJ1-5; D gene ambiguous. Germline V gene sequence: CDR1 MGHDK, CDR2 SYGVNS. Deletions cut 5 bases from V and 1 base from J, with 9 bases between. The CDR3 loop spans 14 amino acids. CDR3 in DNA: TGTGCCAGCAGTCATACGGGGAGCAATCAGCCCCAGCATTTT. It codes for CASSHTGSNQPQHF. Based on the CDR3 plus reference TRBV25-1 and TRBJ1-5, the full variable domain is EADIYQTPRYLVIGTGKKITLECSQTMGHDKMYWYQQDPGMELHLIHYSYGVNSTEKGDLSSESTVSRIRTEHFPLTLESARPSHTSQYLCASSHTGSNQPQHFGDGTRLSIL.